The clone carrying this T cell receptor (beta chain) is labeled as medium-sized (0.01 to 0.1%). Its antigen is currently unknown. This entry is derived from a study of vaccination and CD4 T cells after COVID-19. Study as a whole: Four females and six males made up the convalescents, two of whom were Hispanic. The stimulus for the cells was overlapping spike peptides derived from SARS-CoV-2, HCoV-NL63, HCoV-OC43 and HCoV-229E. The study's findings and limits: Only after vaccination were a median about 87% of convalescents' reactive clones seen.

Treatment indicated: roughly ten-day PBMC culture with coronavirus spike peptide pools or control peptides (ViraFEST assay). Those CD4+ T cells from the unexposed donor predate the COVID-19 pandemic (2011-2018). Once peptide pools had expanded antigen-specific T cells, ViraFEST sequenced TCRs. Cultured CD4+ T cells had their DNA profiled by the Oncomine TCR Beta short-read assay. Once CD4+ T cells had been cultured, genomic DNA was extracted from them. Each CDR3 protein is one row after TCRdb ran MiXCR on the PCR reads. The top ten clones hold about 35% of a sample with nearly 8,000 distinct CDR3 sequences, more than 35% of them seen once. In germline, CDR1 is DFQATT, CDR2 SNEGSKA (reference sequence). CDR3 length: 13 amino acids. Trimming left V 5 bases short and J 2 bases short, with 9 bases between.

The chain recombines TRBV20-1 with TRBJ2-2, with D maybe TRBD1 (6 bases). Sequencing input: CD4+ T cells from blood, cultured in vitro. The sequence was collected from a human donor in good health. This CDR3 is CSAHRDNTGELFF. The CDR3 region has the DNA TGCAGTGCTCACAGGGATAACACCGGGGAGCTGTTTTTT.